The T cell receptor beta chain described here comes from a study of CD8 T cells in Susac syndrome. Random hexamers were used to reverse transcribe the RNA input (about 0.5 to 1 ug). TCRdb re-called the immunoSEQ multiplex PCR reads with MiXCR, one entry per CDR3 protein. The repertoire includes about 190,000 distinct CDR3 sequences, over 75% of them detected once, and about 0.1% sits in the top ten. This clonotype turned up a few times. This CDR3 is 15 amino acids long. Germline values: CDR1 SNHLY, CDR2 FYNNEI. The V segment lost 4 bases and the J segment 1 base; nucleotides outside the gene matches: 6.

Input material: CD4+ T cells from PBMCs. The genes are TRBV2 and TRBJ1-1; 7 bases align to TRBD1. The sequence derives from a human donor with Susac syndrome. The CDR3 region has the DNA TGTGCCAGCAGTGGACGGCAGGGGGAGAACACTGAAGCTTTCTTT. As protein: CASSGRQGENTEAFF.